The 24 T cell receptor beta chains listed next were all sequenced from one sample in a study of regulatory T cells in long-lasting Graves disease. Specified time point: newly diagnosed GD, antithyroid drugs for less than 3 months. With RNA extracted from PBMCs as input, the TCR library was made. Combining iRepertoire HTBI primers with Arm-PCR of CDR3 regions, the authors built TCR beta libraries. TCRdb recomputed calls from the multiplex PCR reads with MiXCR, one row per CDR3 protein. The table records about 560,000 distinct CDR3 sequences, about 15% of them present only once. These data were also reused for a study on T cells in Graves' hyperthyroidism and ophthalmopathy.

The sample was peripheral blood mononuclear cells (PBMCs), taken at new diagnosis, from a patient treated with antithyroid drugs. These receptors all stem from a young man with Graves disease.

The table lists this clonotype with many counts. The chain links TRBV7-9 to TRBJ2-1; 15 bases are a match to TRBD2. This CDR3 region has 19 residues. CDR1 is SEHNR, CDR2 FQNEAQ, per germline (reference sequence). V shed 5 bases, J shed 2 bases, and the junction held 10 bases outside the gene matches. The CDR3 DNA reads TGTGCCAGCAGCGGCCCCGGGACTAGCGGGAGGACCGCCTACAATGAGCAGTTCTTC. Amino acids: CASSGPGTSGRTAYNEQFF.

A single count supports this clonotype. A read error is possible here, since a much larger clone lies one base away. V is TRBV18 and J is TRBJ1-5, with D maybe TRBD1 (5 bases). The CDR3 covers 14 residues. Deletions cut 3 bases from V and 9 bases from J, with 15 bases between. The germline gives CDR1 KGHSH, CDR2 LQKENI. The CDR3: CASSPSGTGRPQHF. The DNA of the CDR3 is TGTGCCAGCTCACCGTCAGGGACGGGGCGGCCCCAGCATTTT.

This clonotype was seen only a few times. The chain uses TRBV3-1 and TRBJ2-1, with 8 positions matching TRBD2. There are 15 residues in the CDR3. Germline V gene data show CDR1 as LGHDT and CDR2 as YNNKEL (reference sequence). J gave up 7 bases and V 0 bases, and 5 bases lay outside the gene matches. The CDR3 reads CASSQDPGGPNEQFF. The CDR3 coding sequence is TGTGCCAGCAGCCAAGATCCGGGAGGGCCAAATGAGCAGTTCTTC.

This clonotype was recorded many times. The rearrangement uses TRBV29-1 and TRBJ1-1, with a tentative D call TRBD1 (5 bases). V was trimmed by 2 bases and J by 1 base, leaving 8 bases between them. The CDR3 is 13 residues long. Germline CDR1 and CDR2: SQVTM and ANQGSEA. The DNA for the CDR3 is TGCAGCGTTGAACCACAGGCGAACACTGAAGCTTTCTTT. It translates to CSVEPQANTEAFF. Variable domain in full (rest from reference TRBV29-1 and TRBJ1-1): SAVISQKPSRDICQRGTSLTIQCQVDSQVTMMFWYRQQPGQSLTLIATANQGSEATYESGFVIDKFPISRPNLTFSTLTVSNMSPEDSSIYLCSVEPQANTEAFFGQGTRLTVV.

Only a few counts were recorded for this clonotype. This chain links TRBV27 with TRBJ1-6; TRBD1 matches 10 bases. Germline CDR1 is MNHEY and CDR2 is SMNVEV (reference sequence). Trimming cost V 4 bases and J 8 bases; bases outside gene matches: 8. This CDR3 has 16 amino acids. In nucleotides, the CDR3 is TGTGCCAGCAGTTCCCTAGCGACAGGGGGCTATTCACCCCTCCACTTT. Amino acid sequence: CASSSLATGGYSPLHF.

This clonotype was seen only a few times. This chain uses TRBV20-1 with TRBJ1-3, with 8 nucleotides matching TRBD1. Germline V gene lookup returns CDR1 DFQATT and CDR2 SNEGSKA (reference sequence). V gave up 6 bases and J gave up 8 bases; unmatched junction bases: 3. The CDR3 has 11 amino acids. CDR3: CSADRGDTIYF. In DNA form, the CDR3 reads TGCAGTGCCGACAGGGGTGACACCATATATTTT.

The chain is built from TRBV28 and TRBJ1-4; D gene ambiguous. The V gene's germline CDR1 is MDHEN and CDR2 SYDVKM. V was pared by 9 bases and J by 0 bases, with 11 bases between. The CDR3 loop spans 14 amino acids. Written as DNA, the CDR3 is TGTGCCAGTTCCGAAATTGCAACTAATGAAAAACTGTTTTTT. It codes for CASSEIATNEKLFF.

This clonotype was seen many times. The V call is TRBV7-9, the J call TRBJ2-1; D possibly corresponds to TRBD1 (6 bases). V lost 5 bases to trimming and J lost 0 bases, with 14 bases between them. There are 16 residues in the CDR3. The V gene's germline CDR1 is SEHNR and CDR2 FQNEAQ (reference sequence). CDR3 in amino acids: CASSARDISSYNEQFF. The CDR3 nucleotides are TGTGCCAGCAGCGCCCGGGACATCAGCTCCTACAATGAGCAGTTCTTC.

The chain carries TRBV2 and TRBJ2-1; D ambiguous. V dropped 7 bases and J dropped 10 bases, with 14 bases sitting between them. The CDR3 has 12 amino acids. Per the germline V gene, CDR1 is SNHLY and CDR2 is FYNNEI. CDR3 coding DNA: TGTGCCAGCAATCAAATCGCTGGGGAGCAGTTCTTC. This gives the protein CASNQIAGEQFF.

The rearrangement uses TRBV7-2 and TRBJ2-7, with 9 bases fitting TRBD2. Germline V CDR1 and CDR2: SGHTA, FQGNSA. This CDR3 comprises 15 residues. V lost 5 bases to trimming and J lost 2 bases; unmatched junction nucleotides: 7. The CDR3 region has the DNA TGTGCCAGCAGCCGTAGCGGGAGAGGCACCTACGAGCAGTACTTC. It yields the protein CASSRSGRGTYEQYF.

This rearrangement joins TRBV7-9 to TRBJ2-7; no clear D gene. This CDR3 comprises 13 residues. The germline V gene encodes CDR1 SEHNR and CDR2 FQNEAQ (reference sequence). Deletions cut 5 bases from V and 3 bases from J, with 11 bases between. In DNA form, the CDR3 reads TGTGCCAGCAGCCCCATCTTAAGCTACGAGCAGTACTTC. Translated, it gives CASSPILSYEQYF.

This clonotype was seen repeatedly, ten times or more. DNA for the CDR3: TGTGCCAGCAGTTTAACTCTCTACGAGCAGTACTTC. Amino acids: CASSLTLYEQYF. This chain links TRBV28 with TRBJ2-7, with no clear D. The CDR3 covers 12 residues. CDR1 and CDR2 from the germline V gene are MDHEN and SYDVKM. V was cut by 2 bases and J by 3 bases, with 5 bases left in between.

For this clonotype: A read error may be the cause here, since a much bigger clone is one base away. This chain uses TRBV6-2 or TRBV6-3 with TRBJ2-2; 7 nucleotides align to TRBD1. This CDR3 is built from 16 residues. V trimming: 4 bases; J trimming: 5 bases; junction bases outside the gene matches: 10. Germline V gives CDR1 MNHEY, CDR2 SVGEGT. CDR3 coding DNA: TGTGCCAGCAGTTTACAGGGGCCCTGGGTGACCGGGGAGCTGTTTTTT. Translating it yields CASSLQGPWVTGELFF.

This clonotype was found many times. The chain is built from TRBV6-1 and TRBJ1-1, with D perhaps TRBD1 (6 bases). V was clipped by 2 bases and J by 5 bases, with 12 bases between them. The CDR3 length is 14 residues. CDR1 and CDR2 (germline): MNHNS, SASEGT. The CDR3 nucleotides read TGTGCCAGCAGTGAATTCGGACAGAGAACTGAAGCTTTCTTT. Residues: CASSEFGQRTEAFF.

This clonotype was recorded many times. The chain carries TRBV27 and TRBJ2-3, with TRBD2 matching over 14 bases. The CDR3 is 16 residues long. The germline gives CDR1 MNHEY, CDR2 SMNVEV (reference sequence). The junction had 5 bases not matched to a gene; V was cut back by 5 bases and J by 4 bases. The CDR3, as DNA: TGTGCCAGCAGTCCACGACTAGCGGGAGGGCCAGATACGCAGTATTTT. It is translated as CASSPRLAGGPDTQYF.

This chain joins TRBV12-5 and TRBJ2-1; D possibly corresponds to TRBD2 (6 bases). There are 19 residues in the CDR3. Germline CDR1 LGHNT, CDR2 FRNRAP. Trimming removed 3 bases from V and 0 bases from J, with 21 bases in between. The DNA of the CDR3 is TGTGCTAGTGGTTTTTTGAGACTAGGGCACCCGAGCTCCTACAATGAGCAGTTCTTC. It is translated as CASGFLRLGHPSSYNEQFF.

The CDR3 is CASRAGSGSEQYF. The CDR3 region has the DNA TGTGCCAGCAGAGCCGGAAGTGGGTCCGAGCAGTACTTC. This chain connects TRBV3-1 to TRBJ2-7, with D hard to call. The CDR3 loop spans 13 amino acids. The germline V and J ends were trimmed by 6 bases and 6 bases, with 15 bases remaining between them. Germline V gene lookup returns CDR1 LGHDT and CDR2 YNNKEL (reference sequence).

There are many counts of this clonotype. The chain links TRBV28 to TRBJ1-1; D is ambiguous. Trimming took 5 bases from V and 7 from J, leaving 11 bases between them. The CDR3 covers 12 residues. Germline CDR1 and CDR2: MDHEN and SYDVKM. CDR3: CASSPRADEAFF. CDR3 nucleotide sequence: TGTGCCAGCAGTCCCCGGGCCGATGAAGCTTTCTTT.

This clonotype was seen at least ten times. The chain recombines TRBV12-3 or TRBV12-4 with TRBJ2-1; 9 bases are shared with TRBD1. The CDR3 covers 15 residues. The junction had 8 bases not matched to a gene; V was cut back by 5 bases and J by 6 bases. Here the CDR3 reads CASSLLDRGTNEQFF. CDR3 DNA sequence: TGTGCCAGCAGTCTTTTGGACAGGGGAACCAATGAGCAGTTCTTC.

This clonotype was seen ten or more times. This chain links TRBV3-1 with TRBJ2-1; 11 bases are shared with TRBD2. This CDR3 has 17 amino acids. Unmatched junction bases numbered 5, after V lost 4 bases and J lost 0 bases. Germline CDR1 reads LGHDT; CDR2 reads YNNKEL (reference sequence). CDR3 amino acids: CASSRASGRLSYNEQFF. DNA of the CDR3: TGTGCCAGCAGCCGGGCTAGCGGGAGGCTCTCCTACAATGAGCAGTTCTTC.

This clonotype was counted at least ten times. The chain carries TRBV18 and TRBJ2-1, with TRBD1 matching over 10 bases. V was clipped by 2 bases and J by 6 bases; unmatched bases: 16. Germline V gives CDR1 KGHSH, CDR2 LQKENI. The CDR3 extends over 19 amino acids. This CDR3 is CASSPRLTSGDRGANEQFF. The CDR3 DNA sequence: TGTGCCAGCTCACCAAGGCTAACCTCCGGGGACAGGGGTGCCAATGAGCAGTTCTTC. The whole variable domain, remainder taken from reference TRBV18 and TRBJ2-1, is NAGVMQNPRHLVRRRGQEARLRCSPMKGHSHVYWYRQLPEEGLKFMVYLQKENIIDESGMPKERFSAEFPKEGPSILRIQQVVRGDSAAYFCASSPRLTSGDRGANEQFFGPGTRLTVL.

This clonotype was seen only a few times. In DNA, the CDR3 is TGCAGTGCTAGAACCGGGGCCTATGGCTACACCTTC. Its protein is CSARTGAYGYTF. The V and J genes are TRBV20-1 and TRBJ1-2, with D tentatively TRBD1 (5 bases). Trimming took 2 bases from V and 4 from J, leaving 8 bases between them. CDR1 and CDR2 (germline): DFQATT, SNEGSKA (reference sequence). The CDR3 sequence is 12 residues long.

Worth noting for this clonotype: Being one base from a much bigger clone, this may be a read error. The V gene is TRBV5-1, the J gene TRBJ2-7; D is uncertain. Germline V CDR1 and CDR2: SGHRS, YFSETQ. Trimming stripped 4 bases from V and 2 bases from J, with 13 bases between. The CDR3 spans 14 residues. The CDR3, as DNA: TGCGCCAGCAGCCTCGACATACACCCCTACGAGCAGTACTTC. It specifies CASSLDIHPYEQYF.

This clonotype was counted many times. The V gene is TRBV12-3 or TRBV12-4, the J gene TRBJ2-3; 8 bases are a match to TRBD2. Germline trimming cut 7 bases from V and 6 bases from J; bases unmatched to any gene: 21. The CDR3 runs to 18 residues. CDR3 protein: CASTFLGTRGRKGDTQYF. The CDR3 DNA reads TGTGCCAGCACCTTTCTCGGGACTAGGGGACGTAAGGGGGATACGCAGTATTTT.